This entry lists 19 T cell receptor beta chains sequenced from one sample in a study of T cell responses to AZD1222 COVID-19 vaccine. Method: immunoSEQ multiplex PCR; TCRdb's copy keeps in-frame clones and lacks some. Of 200,000 to 250,000 clones listed, more than 85% are singletons. Sequences were derived from peripheral blood, sampled on day 0 of MenACWY control vaccination. All receptors derive from an adult in good health.

The chain recombines TRBV7-2 with TRBJ1-3; the D is unclear. The germline gives CDR1 SGHTA, CDR2 FQGNSA. The CDR3 sequence is 15 residues long. Trimming cost V 2 bases and J 1 base, with 9 bases left between them. As DNA, the CDR3 is TGTGCCAGCAGCTTACCTCCTCGGTCTGGAAACACCATATATTTT. Translated: CASSLPPRSGNTIYF. Full variable domain (outside the CDR3, taken from reference TRBV7-2 and TRBJ1-3): GAGVSQSPSNKVTEKGKDVELRCDPISGHTALYWYRQSLGQGLEFLIYFQGNSAPDKSGLPSDRFSAERTGGSVSTLTIQRTQQEDSAVYLCASSLPPRSGNTIYFGEGSWLTVV.

The chain is built from TRBV19 and TRBJ1-2; a weak D match, TRBD1 (5 bases). There are 16 residues in the CDR3. Germline assignment: CDR1 LNHDA and CDR2 SQIVND (reference sequence). Trimming left V 0 bases short and J 2 bases short, with 13 bases between. The CDR3 nucleotides are TGTGCCAGTAGTATAGACGAAGGGACGGCAAACTATGGCTACACCTTC. Amino acid sequence: CASSIDEGTANYGYTF. Complete variable domain (other parts from reference TRBV19 and TRBJ1-2): DGGITQSPKYLFRKEGQNVTLSCEQNLNHDAMYWYRQDPGQGLRLIYYSQIVNDFQKGDIAEGYSVSREKKESFPLTVTSAQKNPTAFYLCASSIDEGTANYGYTFGSGTRLTVV.

Here the CDR3 reads CASSTDNTGELFF. The CDR3 coding sequence is TGCGCCAGCAGCACCGACAACACCGGGGAGCTGTTTTTT. The chain is built from TRBV5-1 and TRBJ2-2; no reliable D call. The CDR3 totals 13 residues. Trimming shortened V by 4 bases and J by 2 bases, and 6 bases separated the two germline ends. Germline V gene lookup returns CDR1 SGHRS and CDR2 YFSETQ. Drawing the rest from reference TRBV5-1 and TRBJ2-2, the complete variable domain is KAGVTQTPRYLIKTRGQQVTLSCSPISGHRSVSWYQQTPGQGLQFLFEYFSETQRNKGNFPGRFSGRQFSNSRSEMNVSTLELGDSALYLCASSTDNTGELFFGEGSRLTVL.

The chain combines TRBV7-9 with TRBJ1-2, with D possibly matching TRBD1 (6 bases). The CDR3 length is 15 residues. Trimming cost V 5 bases and J 3 bases, with 16 bases left between them. Germline loops: CDR1 SEHNR, CDR2 FQNEAQ (reference sequence). The CDR3 region has the DNA TGTGCCAGCAGCGAGATAAACAGGGATCACTATGGCTACACCTTC. It specifies CASSEINRDHYGYTF.

The chain is built from TRBV6-5 and TRBJ1-4, with D possibly TRBD1 on 5 matching bases. This CDR3 is 16 amino acids long. Trimming cost V 4 bases and J 0 bases, with 12 bases left between them. Germline V gene data show CDR1 as MNHEY and CDR2 as SVGAGI. Here the CDR3 DNA reads TGTGCCAGCAGTTCTCAACAGGCGGCAACTAATGAAAAACTGTTTTTT. Translation gives CASSSQQAATNEKLFF.

The V call is TRBV7-2, the J call TRBJ2-7; the D call may be TRBD1 or TRBD2 (5 bases each). Germline V gene lookup returns CDR1 SGHTA and CDR2 FQGNSA. Between the trimmed V and J ends, which lost 2 bases and 3 bases, there was a span of 14 bases. The CDR3 runs 15 residues. CDR3 sequence: CASSLSSAGSYEQYF. As DNA, the CDR3 is TGTGCCAGCAGCTTAAGTTCGGCAGGGAGCTACGAGCAGTACTTC.

The V and J genes are TRBV14 and TRBJ2-3; TRBD2 agrees at 9 bases. Trimming removed 1 base from V and 3 bases from J; junction bases left unmatched: 8. CDR3 size: 17 residues. Germline-derived CDR1 and CDR2 are SGHDN and FVKESK. The CDR3 loop reads CASSQVWRGGRTDTQYF. CDR3 coding DNA: TGTGCCAGCAGCCAAGTCTGGCGGGGGGGCAGGACAGATACGCAGTATTTT.

This sequence joins TRBV18 and TRBJ1-5; D is unresolved. This CDR3 has 16 amino acids. The V end lost 3 bases, the J end lost 2 bases, and 14 bases lay between the germline ends. Germline assignment: CDR1 KGHSH and CDR2 LQKENI. The CDR3 reads CASSPPGSMGNQPQHF. The CDR3 coding sequence is TGTGCCAGCTCACCCCCAGGATCGATGGGCAATCAGCCCCAGCATTTT.

The chain uses TRBV6-5 and TRBJ1-5, with D hard to call. V dropped 4 bases and J dropped 3 bases, with 13 bases sitting between them. Looked up from germline, CDR1 is MNHEY and CDR2 is SVGAGI. This CDR3 has 15 amino acids. CDR3 sequence: CASSSRRRSNQPQHF. The CDR3, as DNA: TGTGCCAGCAGTTCGAGGAGGAGATCCAATCAGCCCCAGCATTTT.

The genes are TRBV3-1 (or the pseudogene TRBV3-2) and TRBJ1-1; D is perhaps TRBD1 (6 bases). The length of the CDR3 is 15 residues. Germline loops: CDR1 LGHDT, CDR2 YNNKEL (reference sequence). Deletions cut 1 base from V and 5 bases from J, with 14 bases between. CDR3 residues: CASSQVRQGGTEAFF. The CDR3 nucleotides read TGTGCCAGCAGCCAAGTTAGGCAAGGGGGGACTGAAGCTTTCTTT.

The chain combines TRBV27 with TRBJ1-2, with D unresolved. The V gene lost 6 bases and the J gene lost 8 bases, with 19 bases spanning the gap. Germline V gene lookup returns CDR1 MNHEY and CDR2 SMNVEV (reference sequence). This CDR3 has 14 amino acids. The CDR3 DNA follows: TGTGCCAGCAGGTCGGGAGTACTGGTTGGAGGCTACACCTTC. Its translation: CASRSGVLVGGYTF.

The chain has TRBV7-2 and TRBJ1-5; 7 nucleotides line up with TRBD1. The J segment lost 4 bases and the V segment lost 5 bases, leaving 5 bases of the junction unmatched. The CDR3 is made up of 14 amino acids. Germline lookup yields CDR1 SGHTA and CDR2 FQGNSA. The CDR3 is CASSPGQQNQPQHF. CDR3 nucleotides: TGTGCCAGCAGCCCGGGACAGCAGAATCAGCCCCAGCATTTT.

The rearrangement uses TRBV5-1 and TRBJ1-1, with a tentative D call TRBD1 (5 bases). The CDR3 extends over 15 amino acids. Trimming shortened V by 3 bases and J by 6 bases, and 18 bases separated the two germline ends. The germline gives CDR1 SGHRS, CDR2 YFSETQ. CDR3 in amino acids: CASSSSGTGGPEAFF. The CDR3 nucleotides read TGCGCCAGCAGCTCGTCCGGGACGGGCGGACCTGAAGCTTTCTTT.

The chain uses TRBV4-2 and TRBJ2-3; 7 bases align to TRBD1. Germline V gives CDR1 LGHNA, CDR2 YNFKEQ. V lost 3 bases, J lost 3 bases, and 12 bases stayed unmatched. CDR3 length: 17 residues. The CDR3 DNA reads as TGTGCCAGCAGCCAGTTGCCGGGACAGCTTGGAACAGATACGCAGTATTTT. Residues: CASSQLPGQLGTDTQYF.

The chain links TRBV6-1 to TRBJ1-2, with 7 bases fitting TRBD1. Germline lookup yields CDR1 MNHNS and CDR2 SASEGT. Trimming removed 7 bases from V and 3 bases from J; junction bases left unmatched: 2. This CDR3 has 12 residues. CDR3 in amino acids: CASTRGDYGYTF. CDR3 in DNA: TGTGCCAGCACCAGGGGGGACTATGGCTACACCTTC.

This clone has a handful of counts. The rearrangement uses TRBV16 and TRBJ2-7; weak D call: TRBD1 (6 bases). Germline values: CDR1 KGHSY, CDR2 FQNENV. V dropped 6 bases and J dropped 2 bases, with 11 bases sitting between them. The CDR3 runs 13 residues. The CDR3 region has the DNA TGTGCCAGCAGTTTCGGACAGCCCTACGAGCAGTACTTC. Translation gives CASSFGQPYEQYF.

J is TRBJ1-2 and V is TRBV6-5; TRBD1 matches at 12 bases. Per the germline V gene, CDR1 is MNHEY and CDR2 is SVGAGI. The trim removed 6 bases at V and 7 bases at J, leaving 9 bases unmatched. This CDR3 is built from 15 residues. As DNA, the CDR3 is TGTGCCAGCAGCTTTTCCGGGACAGGGGGCTCTGGCTACACCTTC. Its protein product is CASSFSGTGGSGYTF.

V and J are TRBV30 and TRBJ1-1, with D tentatively TRBD1 (6 bases). The V gene lost 0 bases and the J gene lost 2 bases, with 13 bases spanning the gap. The length of the CDR3 is 15 residues. CDR1 is GTSNPN and CDR2 is SVGIG in the germline V gene (reference sequence). In DNA, the CDR3 is TGTGCCTGGAGTGTAGGGGGGACACAAAACACTGAAGCTTTCTTT. It specifies CAWSVGGTQNTEAFF.

V usage is TRBV5-1 and J usage is TRBJ1-1; possible D gene TRBD1, 6 bases. The germline gives CDR1 SGHRS, CDR2 YFSETQ. The CDR3 runs 15 residues. V lost 4 bases, J lost 1 base, and 14 bases lay in between. The CDR3 sequence is CASSDPQGSNTEAFF. CDR3 bases: TGCGCCAGCAGCGATCCACAGGGATCGAACACTGAAGCTTTCTTT.